The sequence of this T cell receptor beta chain was determined in a study of shared clonotypes between healthy human individuals. Germline V gene lookup returns CDR1 SGHVS and CDR2 FQNEAQ. CDR3 length equals 14 residues. Trimming cost V 4 bases and J 1 base, with 7 bases left between them. General observations from the study: Naive subsets, compared against memory subsets, generally had larger estimated richness values.

Note on this clone: Its antigen remains unknown.

Repertoires were generated with immunoSEQ multiplex PCR, while TCRdb's copy carries only in-frame clones and drops some. Of about 680,000 clones in the sample, 92% were seen once. Naive CD8 cells, CD45RO-negative and positively selected for CCR7, excluded terminally differentiated effector memory CD45RA+ cells. This rearrangement joins TRBV7-8 to TRBJ2-2; TRBD1 might be the D (5 bases). This sequence originates from a man aged 25-40 years in good health. Sequenced sample: naive CD8+ T cells sorted from blood. As DNA, the CDR3 is TGTGCCAGCAGCTATGACAGGAACACCGGGGAGCTGTTTTTT. It translates to CASSYDRNTGELFF.